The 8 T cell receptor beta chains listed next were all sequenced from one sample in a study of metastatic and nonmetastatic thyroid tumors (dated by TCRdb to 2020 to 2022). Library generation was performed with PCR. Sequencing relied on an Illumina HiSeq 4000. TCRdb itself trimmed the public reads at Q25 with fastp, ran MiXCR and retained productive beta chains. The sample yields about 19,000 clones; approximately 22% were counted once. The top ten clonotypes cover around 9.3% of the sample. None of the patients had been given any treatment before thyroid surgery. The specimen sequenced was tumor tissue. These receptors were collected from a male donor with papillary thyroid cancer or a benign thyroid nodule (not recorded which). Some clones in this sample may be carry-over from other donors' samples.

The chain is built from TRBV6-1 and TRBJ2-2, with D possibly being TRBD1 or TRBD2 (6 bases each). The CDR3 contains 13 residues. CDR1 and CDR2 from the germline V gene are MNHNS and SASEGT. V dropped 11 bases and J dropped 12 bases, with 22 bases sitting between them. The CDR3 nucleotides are TGTGCCCTTCGGGGGAGTAACACAGGGCAGCTGTTTTTT. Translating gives CALRGSNTGQLFF.

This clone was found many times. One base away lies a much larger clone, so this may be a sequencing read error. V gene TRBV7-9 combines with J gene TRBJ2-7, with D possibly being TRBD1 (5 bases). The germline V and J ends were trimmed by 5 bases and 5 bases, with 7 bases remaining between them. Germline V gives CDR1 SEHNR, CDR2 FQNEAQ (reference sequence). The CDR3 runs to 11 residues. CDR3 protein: CASSRGHEQYF. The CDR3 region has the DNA TGTGCCAGCAGCAGGGGCCACGAGCAGTACTTC.

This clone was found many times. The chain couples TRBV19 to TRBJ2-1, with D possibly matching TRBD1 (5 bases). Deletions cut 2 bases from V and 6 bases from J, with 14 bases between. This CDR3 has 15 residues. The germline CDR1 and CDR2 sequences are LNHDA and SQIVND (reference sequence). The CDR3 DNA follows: TGTGCCAGTAGTATATTTGAGACAGCAGGCAATGAGCAGTTCTTC. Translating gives CASSIFETAGNEQFF.

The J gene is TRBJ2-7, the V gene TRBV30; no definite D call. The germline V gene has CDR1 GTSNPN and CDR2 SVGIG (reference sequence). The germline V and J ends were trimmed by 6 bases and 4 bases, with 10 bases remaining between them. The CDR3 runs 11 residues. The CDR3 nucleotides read TGTGCCTGCTTTTTAGTTTACGAGCAGTACTTC. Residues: CACFLVYEQYF.

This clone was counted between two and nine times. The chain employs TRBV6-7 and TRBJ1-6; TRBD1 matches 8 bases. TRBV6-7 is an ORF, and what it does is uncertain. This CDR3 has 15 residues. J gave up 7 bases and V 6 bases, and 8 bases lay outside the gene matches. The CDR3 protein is CASRGTGQRNSPLHF. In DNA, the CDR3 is TGTGCCAGCAGAGGGACAGGCCAAAGGAATTCACCCCTCCACTTT.

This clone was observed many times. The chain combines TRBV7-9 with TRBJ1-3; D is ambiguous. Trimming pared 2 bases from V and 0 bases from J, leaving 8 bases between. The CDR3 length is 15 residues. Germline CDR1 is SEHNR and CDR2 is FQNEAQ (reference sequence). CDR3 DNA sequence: TGTGCCAGCAGCTTAATCTTGAGCTCTGGAAACACCATATATTTT. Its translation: CASSLILSSGNTIYF.

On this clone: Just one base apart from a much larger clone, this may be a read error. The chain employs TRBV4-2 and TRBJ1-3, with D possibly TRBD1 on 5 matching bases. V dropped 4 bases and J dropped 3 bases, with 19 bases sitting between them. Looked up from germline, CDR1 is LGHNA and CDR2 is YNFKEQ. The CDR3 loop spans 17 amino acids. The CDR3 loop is CASSLNRDAFVGNTIYF. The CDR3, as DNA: TGTGCCAGCAGCCTAAACCGGGACGCCTTTGTTGGAAACACCATATATTTT.

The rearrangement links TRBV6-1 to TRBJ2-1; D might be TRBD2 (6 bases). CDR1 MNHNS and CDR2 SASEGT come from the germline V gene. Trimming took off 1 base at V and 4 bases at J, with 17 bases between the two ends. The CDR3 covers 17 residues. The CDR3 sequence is CASSEVSPAGSYNEQFF. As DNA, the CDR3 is TGTGCCAGCAGTGAAGTTAGCCCCGCGGGGTCGTACAATGAGCAGTTCTTC.